A selection of T cell receptor beta chains follows, all from one sample in a study of Graves' ophthalmopathy and Graves' hyperthyroidism. TCRdb re-called the multiplex PCR reads through MiXCR, storing one row per CDR3 protein. Found here are around 1.1 million distinct CDR3 sequences, less than 45% of them singletons; the top ten hold 11%. Sequences were obtained from peripheral blood or thyroid tissue (not recorded which). The receptors derive from an adult man with Graves' hyperthyroidism. Each CDR3 is given with its conserved first and last residue. A D gene is named only where the DNA matches it firmly. Clone size appears in some rows only: once, few, many, or a class for an expanded clone.

v_gene: TRBV20-1; d_gene: .; abundance: .; j_gene: TRBJ2-5; CDR3nt: TGCAGTGCTAAGGTTCCAGAAGAGACCCAGTACTTC; CDR3aa: CSAKVPEETQYF
v_gene: TRBV12-3/TRBV12-4; d_gene: .; abundance: few; j_gene: TRBJ2-5; CDR3nt: TGTGCCAGCAGTTACGTGGCTAGCCAAGAGACCCAGTACTTC; CDR3aa: CASSYVASQETQYF
v_gene: TRBV9; d_gene: .; abundance: few; j_gene: TRBJ1-1; CDR3nt: TGTGCCAGCAGCTCCCAAGAGACCCGGAACACTGAAGCTTTCTTT; CDR3aa: CASSSQETRNTEAFF
v_gene: TRBV7-8; d_gene: .; abundance: many; j_gene: TRBJ2-7; CDR3nt: TGTGCCAGCAGCTTAGTACATGAAACCTACGAGCAGTACTTC; CDR3aa: CASSLVHETYEQYF
v_gene: TRBV10-3; d_gene: TRBD2; abundance: many; j_gene: TRBJ2-7; CDR3nt: TGTGCCGCCTCTAGCGGGAGCTCCTACGAGCAGTACTTC; CDR3aa: CAASSGSSYEQYF
v_gene: TRBV25-1; d_gene: TRBD2; abundance: .; j_gene: TRBJ2-5; CDR3nt: TGTGCCAGCAGTGAAAGTGGCGAACCGGGACTAGCACTCCGAGAGACCCAGTACTTC; CDR3aa: CASSESGEPGLALRETQYF
v_gene: TRBV7-8; d_gene: TRBD1; abundance: .; j_gene: TRBJ1-5; CDR3nt: TGTGCCAGCAGCTTAATTCGGGGACAGGGAGGTCAGCCCCAGCATTTT; CDR3aa: CASSLIRGQGGQPQHF
v_gene: TRBV29-1; d_gene: .; abundance: few; j_gene: TRBJ1-2; CDR3nt: TGCAGCGTTGTGCGCTGGACTTCCAGTGGCTACACCTTC; CDR3aa: CSVVRWTSSGYTF
v_gene: TRBV9; d_gene: .; abundance: few; j_gene: TRBJ1-2; CDR3nt: TGTGCCAGCAGCACCCGAATGGTAGGATTCTATGGCTACACCTTC; CDR3aa: CASSTRMVGFYGYTF
v_gene: TRBV7-2; d_gene: TRBD1; abundance: many; j_gene: TRBJ1-4; CDR3nt: TGTGCCAGCAGCCGCGACAGGGTTAGTCTCAGAAAACTGTTTTTT; CDR3aa: CASSRDRVSLRKLFF
v_gene: TRBV10-3; d_gene: TRBD1; abundance: few; j_gene: TRBJ2-5; CDR3nt: TGTGCCAGCAGTGAGGGACAGGGGTACCAAGAGACCCAGTACTTC; CDR3aa: CASSEGQGYQETQYF
v_gene: TRBV25-1; d_gene: TRBD1; abundance: .; j_gene: TRBJ2-7; CDR3nt: TGTGCCAGCTTCGGGGACAGGGCCTACGAGCAGTACTTC; CDR3aa: CASFGDRAYEQYF
v_gene: TRBV9; d_gene: TRBD1; abundance: few; j_gene: TRBJ1-2; CDR3nt: TGTGCCAGCAGCGTAGCGGGGAGGCCCCCGGGACAGGGCTCCCCTTGGGATGGCTACACCTTC; CDR3aa: CASSVAGRPPGQGSPWDGYTF
v_gene: TRBV7-9; d_gene: TRBD1; abundance: many; j_gene: TRBJ1-2; CDR3nt: TGTGCCAGCAGCTTATCTCGGACAGGGGGTCAATATGGCTACACCTTC; CDR3aa: CASSLSRTGGQYGYTF
v_gene: TRBV12-3/TRBV12-4; d_gene: .; abundance: many; j_gene: TRBJ2-5; CDR3nt: TGTGCCAGCAGAGTTTACCAGGATGAGACCCAGTACTTC; CDR3aa: CASRVYQDETQYF
v_gene: TRBV25-1; d_gene: TRBD1; abundance: many; j_gene: TRBJ2-2; CDR3nt: TGTGCCAGCAGTGAACCGGGACAGCTCGGGCCCGGGGAGCTGTTTTTT; CDR3aa: CASSEPGQLGPGELFF
v_gene: TRBV10-3; d_gene: TRBD1; abundance: .; j_gene: TRBJ1-2; CDR3nt: TGTGCTAGAGGATCGCCGGGACAGAAACCTACGGGCAGTGGCTACACCTTC; CDR3aa: CARGSPGQKPTGSGYTF
v_gene: TRBV29-1; d_gene: TRBD1; abundance: .; j_gene: TRBJ1-1; CDR3nt: TGCAGCTTAGTTAGGGGGCGTGACACTGAAGCTTTCTTT; CDR3aa: CSLVRGRDTEAFF
v_gene: TRBV20-1; d_gene: TRBD1; abundance: once; j_gene: TRBJ2-2; CDR3nt: TGCAGTGCGCCCCGGGACAGGGTGTCGGCCGGGGAGCTGTTTTTT; CDR3aa: CSAPRDRVSAGELFF
v_gene: TRBV15; d_gene: TRBD1; abundance: .; j_gene: TRBJ2-5; CDR3nt: TGTGCCACCAGCAGAGGACAGGGTGTAGGGGAGACCCAGTACTTC; CDR3aa: CATSRGQGVGETQYF
v_gene: TRBV10-3; d_gene: TRBD2; abundance: .; j_gene: TRBJ2-3; CDR3nt: TGTGCCATCCGGGCGGGAGAGGCATCAGATACGCAGTATTTT; CDR3aa: CAIRAGEASDTQYF
v_gene: TRBV7-9; d_gene: .; abundance: many; j_gene: TRBJ1-4; CDR3nt: TGTGCCAGCAGCAAAGACAGGAAAAAACTGTTTTTT; CDR3aa: CASSKDRKKLFF
v_gene: TRBV7-9; d_gene: .; abundance: many; j_gene: TRBJ1-1; CDR3nt: TGTGCCAGCAGCTCAACACAGAGTCAGATGAACACTGAAGCTTTCTTT; CDR3aa: CASSSTQSQMNTEAFF
v_gene: TRBV5-4; d_gene: TRBD2; abundance: few; j_gene: TRBJ2-7; CDR3nt: TGTGCCAGCAGCCGGGGGATGGTAGCGGGAGTCTTCCACGAGCAGTACTTC; CDR3aa: CASSRGMVAGVFHEQYF
v_gene: TRBV28; d_gene: .; abundance: .; j_gene: TRBJ1-2; CDR3nt: TGTGCCAGCGGGGTTCGTGGCTACACCTTC; CDR3aa: CASGVRGYTF
v_gene: TRBV10-3; d_gene: .; abundance: few; j_gene: TRBJ1-2; CDR3nt: TGTGCCATCAGTGAGTCGGGAACGCGGATGGGTGGCTACACCTTC; CDR3aa: CAISESGTRMGGYTF
v_gene: TRBV12-5; d_gene: .; abundance: many; j_gene: TRBJ1-1; CDR3nt: TGTGCTAGTGGAAAGGACTTGGACACTGAAGCTTTCTTT; CDR3aa: CASGKDLDTEAFF
v_gene: TRBV7-9; d_gene: .; abundance: .; j_gene: TRBJ1-1; CDR3nt: TGTGCCAGCAGCTTAGCGCTCGAGAAGGTCTTT; CDR3aa: CASSLALEKVF
v_gene: TRBV5-6; d_gene: .; abundance: many; j_gene: TRBJ1-1; CDR3nt: TGTGCCAGCAGCTTGGAGGAGGGAAGAGCTTTCTTT; CDR3aa: CASSLEEGRAFF
v_gene: TRBV12-3/TRBV12-4; d_gene: .; abundance: few; j_gene: TRBJ1-5; CDR3nt: TGTGCCAGTACCGGGACACGGGGTGAGCCCCAGCATTTT; CDR3aa: CASTGTRGEPQHF
v_gene: TRBV4-3; d_gene: TRBD1; abundance: few; j_gene: TRBJ1-4; CDR3nt: TGCGCCAGCAGCCAAACGGGACAGATTAATGAAAAACTGTTTTTT; CDR3aa: CASSQTGQINEKLFF
v_gene: TRBV9; d_gene: TRBD2; abundance: few; j_gene: TRBJ2-7; CDR3nt: TGTGCCAGCAGCTCCGGACTAGAGGCTTACGAGCAGTACTTC; CDR3aa: CASSSGLEAYEQYF
v_gene: TRBV2; d_gene: TRBD2; abundance: .; j_gene: TRBJ2-5; CDR3nt: TGTGCCAGCTCATCTAGCGGGATCCAGTACTTC; CDR3aa: CASSSSGIQYF
v_gene: TRBV19; d_gene: .; abundance: .; j_gene: TRBJ1-2; CDR3nt: TGTGCCAGCAGCCAAGATGAGTTACGAGGCTACACCTTC; CDR3aa: CASSQDELRGYTF
v_gene: TRBV7-8; d_gene: TRBD2; abundance: .; j_gene: TRBJ2-5; CDR3nt: TGTGCCAGCAGCTCTACCGGGAGGGCCCGGGAGACCCAGTACTTC; CDR3aa: CASSSTGRARETQYF
v_gene: TRBV7-9; d_gene: .; abundance: few; j_gene: TRBJ2-7; CDR3nt: TGTGCCAGCAGCTTAGTTATGGGTACAGGAGTCGAGCAGTACTTC; CDR3aa: CASSLVMGTGVEQYF
v_gene: TRBV28; d_gene: .; abundance: .; j_gene: TRBJ2-2; CDR3nt: TGTGCCAGCAGTTTATCGGTACCGAACACCGGGGAGCTGTTTTTT; CDR3aa: CASSLSVPNTGELFF
v_gene: TRBV12-3/TRBV12-4; d_gene: .; abundance: few; j_gene: TRBJ2-7; CDR3nt: TGTGCCAGCAGTTTGTTGCAGACCTACGAGCAGTACTTC; CDR3aa: CASSLLQTYEQYF
v_gene: TRBV19; d_gene: TRBD2; abundance: many; j_gene: TRBJ2-5; CDR3nt: TGTTTTTTAGTAGCTAGCGGGAGTGAGACCCAGTACTTC; CDR3aa: CFLVASGSETQYF
v_gene: TRBV7-9; d_gene: TRBD2; abundance: .; j_gene: TRBJ2-5; CDR3nt: TGTGCCAGCAGCCCGTGGGGACTAGCGGGACGGGAGACCCAGTACTTC; CDR3aa: CASSPWGLAGRETQYF
v_gene: TRBV7-7; d_gene: TRBD1; abundance: once; j_gene: TRBJ2-5; CDR3nt: TGTGCCAGCAGCTCAACAGACAGGGTGGAAGAGACCCAGTACTTC; CDR3aa: CASSSTDRVEETQYF
v_gene: TRBV2; d_gene: .; abundance: .; j_gene: TRBJ2-5; CDR3nt: TGTGCCAGCAGCCTCAGGGGACGCTCTGGGGAGACCCAGTACTTC; CDR3aa: CASSLRGRSGETQYF
v_gene: TRBV29-1; d_gene: .; abundance: once; j_gene: TRBJ1-2; CDR3nt: TGCAGCGTTGAAGATGCGCAGGCCTACTATGGCTACACCTTC; CDR3aa: CSVEDAQAYYGYTF
v_gene: TRBV2; d_gene: TRBD1; abundance: few; j_gene: TRBJ2-2; CDR3nt: TGTGCCAGCAGCGCGACAGGGGGCGACACCGGGGAGCTGTTTTTT; CDR3aa: CASSATGGDTGELFF
v_gene: TRBV5-4; d_gene: TRBD1; abundance: many; j_gene: TRBJ1-1; CDR3nt: TGTGCCAGCAGCTTGGTGGGACAGACTGAAGCTTTCTTT; CDR3aa: CASSLVGQTEAFF
v_gene: TRBV7-9; d_gene: .; abundance: .; j_gene: TRBJ2-7; CDR3nt: TGTGCCAGCAGCTTAGCTATAGGGACGGAAGAGCAGTACTTC; CDR3aa: CASSLAIGTEEQYF
v_gene: TRBV10-3; d_gene: TRBD1; abundance: .; j_gene: TRBJ1-5; CDR3nt: TGTGCCAGCAGTAAGACAGGGGGCCACGGTCAGCCCCAGCATTTT; CDR3aa: CASSKTGGHGQPQHF
v_gene: TRBV3-1; d_gene: .; abundance: many; j_gene: TRBJ1-6; CDR3nt: TGTGCCAGCAGCCAGACGCGGACACCGATTAATTCACCCCTCCACTTT; CDR3aa: CASSQTRTPINSPLHF